A single sample is the source of the 19 T cell receptor beta chains below, sequenced in a study of T cells in Graves' hyperthyroidism and ophthalmopathy. RNA transcripts provided the source from which TCR beta CDR3 regions were amplified. The HTBI primer set was used in a first-round RT-PCR of the TCR CDR3. TCRdb analysed the multiplex PCR reads with MiXCR anew, one entry per CDR3 protein. The sample records hundreds of thousands of distinct CDR3 sequences, roughly 46% being singletons. Sequenced input: peripheral blood or thyroid tissue (not recorded which). The receptors were gathered from an adult man with Graves' disease, either hyperthyroidism or ophthalmopathy (not recorded which).

This clonotype occurred a few times. This chain links TRBV6-5 with TRBJ1-1; D remains unclear. The CDR3 sequence is 15 residues long. Between the trimmed V and J ends, which lost 6 bases and 1 base, there was a span of 15 bases. The germline CDR1 and CDR2 sequences are MNHEY and SVGAGI. DNA of the CDR3: TGTGCCAGCAGCCCCTACGGGGAGGGGAACACTGAAGCTTTCTTT. Translation gives CASSPYGEGNTEAFF.

The chain employs TRBV12-3 or TRBV12-4 and TRBJ1-2; no firm D call. The CDR3 is 13 amino acids. V lost 7 bases and J lost 7, with 16 bases in between. CDR3 region: CASIFDRVVGYTF. Written as DNA, the CDR3 is TGTGCCAGCATCTTTGATAGGGTTGTTGGCTACACCTTC.

This rearrangement joins TRBV2 to TRBJ1-6; 9 bases are a match to TRBD1. The CDR3 is made up of 15 amino acids. The junction had 4 bases not matched to a gene; V was cut back by 3 bases and J by 7 bases. CDR1 is SNHLY, CDR2 FYNNEI, per germline. The CDR3 region is CASSDGTGRNSPLHF. CDR3 bases: TGTGCCAGCAGTGATGGGACAGGGAGGAATTCACCCCTCCACTTT.

This clonotype showed up just a few times. The V call is TRBV20-1, the J call TRBJ2-5, with 7 bases fitting TRBD2. The V gene's germline CDR1 is DFQATT and CDR2 SNEGSKA (reference sequence). V was pared by 6 bases and J by 5 bases, with 15 bases of the junction left unmatched. This CDR3 is 15 amino acids long. This chain's CDR3 is CSADSGRTSGETQYF. DNA for the CDR3: TGCAGTGCGGACTCCGGACGGACTAGTGGGGAGACCCAGTACTTC.

This clonotype was found many times. V is TRBV2 and J is TRBJ1-1; 7 nucleotides agree with TRBD1. The CDR3 extends over 15 amino acids. V was clipped by 4 bases and J by 0 bases; unmatched bases: 5. Per germline, CDR1 SNHLY and CDR2 FYNNEI. The DNA of the CDR3 is TGTGCCAGCAGTGCCCGCACAGGGGTGAACACTGAAGCTTTCTTT. Translating it yields CASSARTGVNTEAFF.

The V call is TRBV12-3 or TRBV12-4, the J call TRBJ1-1, with unresolved D. Trimming left V 5 bases short and J 4 bases short, with 20 bases between. The CDR3 loop spans 16 amino acids. CDR3 nucleotides: TGTGCCAGCAGTATTCGGACGGCGAGGCTAGGCACTGAAGCTTTCTTT. Translating gives CASSIRTARLGTEAFF.

The chain carries TRBV12-3 or TRBV12-4 and TRBJ1-4; D gene uncertain. The V end lost 7 bases, the J end lost 5 bases, and 14 bases lay between the germline ends. The CDR3 covers 14 residues. CDR3 loop: CASTITVVNEKLFF. DNA for the CDR3: TGTGCCAGCACCATCACAGTAGTGAATGAAAAACTGTTTTTT.

As concerns this clonotype: The junction differs from germline at one of its ends, possibly a read error. The V gene is TRBV7-9, the J gene TRBJ2-7; D could derive from TRBD1 or TRBD2 (5 bases each). Germline-derived CDR1 and CDR2 are SEHNR and FQNEAQ (reference sequence). The CDR3 consists of 16 residues. The CDR3 DNA sequence: TGCGCCAGCAGCATCTCCGGGACCGCTAACTCCTACGAGCAGTACTTC. The encoded protein is CASSISGTANSYEQYF.

Concerning this clonotype itself: A clone one base away is much larger, so this may be a read error. V gene TRBV11-2 combines with J gene TRBJ1-1; no clear D. The CDR3 loop spans 12 amino acids. Trimming pared 3 bases from V and 7 bases from J, leaving 9 bases between. Per germline, CDR1 SGHAT and CDR2 FQNNGV. Here the CDR3 DNA reads TGTGCCAGCAGCTTCGACGGAAATGAAGCTTTCTTT. Protein: CASSFDGNEAFF.

About this clonotype: A read error may explain this, as a much larger clone is one base away. The chain uses TRBV7-8 and TRBJ2-5; TRBD2 matches at 9 bases. The V gene's germline CDR1 is SGHVS and CDR2 FQNEAQ. The CDR3 spans 16 residues. The DNA for the CDR3 is TGTGCCAGCAGCTTTAGACTAGCGGCGATCCAAGGGACCCAGTACTTC. The encoded protein is CASSFRLAAIQGTQYF.

There are a few counts of this clonotype. This rearrangement joins TRBV12-3 or TRBV12-4 to TRBJ1-5; D is unclear. There are 14 residues in the CDR3. The germline V and J ends were trimmed by 2 bases and 6 bases, with 11 bases remaining between them. CDR3 sequence: CASSLTRSPQPQHF. The CDR3, as DNA: TGTGCCAGCAGTTTAACCAGGAGCCCTCAGCCCCAGCATTTT.

This clonotype was observed at least ten times. The rearrangement uses TRBV7-2 and TRBJ1-2, with a possible D match to TRBD1 (6 bases). V shed 1 base and J shed 3 bases, with 9 bases lying between them. This CDR3 contains 14 residues. From germline, CDR1 is SGHTA and CDR2 FQGNSA. The DNA of the CDR3 is TGTGCCAGCAGCTTAGGGACAGACCACTATGGCTACACCTTC. This gives the protein CASSLGTDHYGYTF.

With regard to this clonotype: Since a much larger clone is just one base distant, this may be a read error. The J gene is TRBJ1-2, the V gene TRBV10-3; TRBD1 aligns across 8 bases. The CDR3 is 14 residues long. The V gene end was trimmed by 3 bases and the J gene end by 9 bases; junction bases not matched to a gene: 9. Germline V gene data show CDR1 as ENHRY and CDR2 as SYGVKD. The CDR3, as DNA: TGTGCCATCAGTGACGCACCCGGGACAGGCAGCTACACCTTC. This gives the protein CAISDAPGTGSYTF.

This clonotype was counted at least ten times. J is TRBJ2-6 and V is TRBV7-9; D may correspond to TRBD1 or TRBD2 (5 bases each). The CDR3 sequence is 16 residues long. The V end lost 5 bases, the J end lost 0 bases, and 11 bases lay between the germline ends. Germline CDR1 and CDR2: SEHNR and FQNEAQ (reference sequence). Here the CDR3 DNA reads TGTGCCAGCAGCCTCCGGGACGACTCTGGGGCCAACGTCCTGACTTTC. Its translation is CASSLRDDSGANVLTF.

Turning to this clonotype: A junction boundary mismatches the germline segment, possibly from a read error. V usage is TRBV10-3 and J usage is TRBJ1-4; the match to TRBD1 covers 7 bases. Germline CDR1 ENHRY, CDR2 SYGVKD. The length of the CDR3 is 15 residues. This chain's CDR3 is CASSLEPAGGGKLFF. The CDR3 region has the DNA TGTGCCAGCAGTTTAGAGCCGGCAGGGGGTGGAAAACTGTTTTTT.

The chain has TRBV20-1 and TRBJ2-5, with TRBD2 matching over 8 bases. Germline CDR1 reads DFQATT; CDR2 reads SNEGSKA (reference sequence). The CDR3 runs 14 residues. Losses at the gene ends were 5 bases for V and 5 bases for J; bases not matched to a gene: 10. CDR3 region: CSAAGAGERETQYF. CDR3 sequence (DNA): TGCAGTGCTGCCGGAGCGGGGGAGAGGGAGACCCAGTACTTC.

This rearrangement joins TRBV28 to TRBJ1-5; D uncertain. The V gene lost 7 bases and the J gene lost 4 bases, with 5 bases spanning the gap. The CDR3 spans 11 residues. Germline assignment: CDR1 MDHEN and CDR2 SYDVKM. The DNA for the CDR3 is TGTGCCAGCACATCGAATCAGCCCCAGCATTTT. Its protein product is CASTSNQPQHF.

This clonotype showed up just a few times. The gene calls are TRBV7-2 and TRBJ2-7, with D maybe TRBD2 (6 bases). Germline V gene data show CDR1 as SGHTA and CDR2 as FQGNSA. The ends were cut back, 1 base at V and 7 bases at J, with 14 bases in the middle. There are 14 residues in the CDR3. The CDR3 loop is CASSLGGATKEQYF. CDR3 DNA sequence: TGTGCCAGCAGCTTAGGCGGGGCTACGAAGGAGCAGTACTTC.

The V call is TRBV20-1, the J call TRBJ1-5, with D perhaps matching TRBD1 (5 bases). V dropped 4 bases and J dropped 1 base, with 17 bases sitting between them. Germline V gene sequence: CDR1 DFQATT, CDR2 SNEGSKA (reference sequence). This CDR3 is built from 16 residues. In DNA form, the CDR3 reads TGCAGTGCTATCCCGAGGGGACCTACCAGCAATCAGCCCCAGCATTTT. Translated: CSAIPRGPTSNQPQHF.